The text below deals with one TCR beta chain. Its antigen remains unidentified. The sample is drawn from a study of cytomegalovirus exposure and HLA in healthy donors. Study findings and constraints: In a later analysis, at a false discovery rate of 0.05, fewer than 20,000 TCR beta sequences matched HLA alleles. Rarity marked most TCR sequences, yet some public TCRs occurred in many donors.

This CDR3 comprises 14 residues. The V end lost 6 bases, the J end lost 2 bases, and 13 bases lay between the germline ends. Looked up from germline, CDR1 is MNHNS and CDR2 is SASEGT. With 60 Vbeta and 13 Jbeta primers, the PCR was carried out. Libraries were prepared by immunoSEQ multiplex PCR; TCRdb keeps only in-frame clonotypes and omits some of them. The sample carries some 160,000 clones, over 60% recorded once. This sequence joins TRBV6-1 and TRBJ1-2; D is perhaps TRBD1 (6 bases). Source material: PBMCs. The TCR was taken from a young woman in good health and CMV-seronegative. Here the CDR3 DNA reads TGTGCCAGCAGATCGGACAGACAGAACTATGGCTACACCTTC. As protein: CASRSDRQNYGYTF.